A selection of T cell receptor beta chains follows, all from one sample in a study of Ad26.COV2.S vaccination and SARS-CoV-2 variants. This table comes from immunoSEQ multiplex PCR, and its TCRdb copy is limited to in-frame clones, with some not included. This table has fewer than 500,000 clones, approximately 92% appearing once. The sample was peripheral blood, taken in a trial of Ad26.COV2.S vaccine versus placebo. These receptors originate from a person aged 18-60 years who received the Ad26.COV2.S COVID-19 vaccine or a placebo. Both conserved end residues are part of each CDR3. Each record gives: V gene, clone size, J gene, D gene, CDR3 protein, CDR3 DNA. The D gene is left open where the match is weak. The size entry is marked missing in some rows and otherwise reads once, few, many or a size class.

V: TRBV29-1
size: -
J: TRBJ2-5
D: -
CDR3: CSVGAGVETQYF
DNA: TGCAGCGTTGGGGCCGGGGTAGAGACCCAGTACTTC

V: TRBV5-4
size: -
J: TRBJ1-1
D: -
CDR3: CASSFDRNTEAFF
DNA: TGTGCCAGCAGCTTTGACAGGAACACTGAAGCTTTCTTT

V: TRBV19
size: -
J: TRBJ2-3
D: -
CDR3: CASSPRLGTDTQYF
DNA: TGTGCCAGTAGCCCGAGACTCGGCACAGATACGCAGTATTTT

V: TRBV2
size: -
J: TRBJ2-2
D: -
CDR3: CASSVIGSNTGELFF
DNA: TGTGCCAGCAGTGTTATAGGGTCGAACACCGGGGAGCTGTTTTTT

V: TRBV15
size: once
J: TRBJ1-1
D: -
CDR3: CATAPRWNTEAFF
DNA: TGTGCCACCGCACCAAGATGGAACACTGAAGCTTTCTTT

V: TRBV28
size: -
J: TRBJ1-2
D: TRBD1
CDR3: CASSPSDRGHLYTF
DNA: TGTGCCAGCAGTCCCTCGGACAGGGGGCATCTCTACACCTTC

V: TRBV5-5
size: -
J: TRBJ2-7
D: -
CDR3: CASSRDTYEQYF
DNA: TGTGCCAGCAGCAGGGATACCTACGAGCAGTACTTC

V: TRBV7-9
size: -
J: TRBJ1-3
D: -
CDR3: CASRDGSSGNTIYF
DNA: TGTGCCAGCCGTGACGGGAGCTCTGGAAACACCATATATTTT

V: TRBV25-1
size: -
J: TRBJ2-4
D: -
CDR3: CASSDGAVAKNIQYF
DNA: TGTGCCAGCAGTGATGGGGCTGTAGCCAAAAACATTCAGTACTTC

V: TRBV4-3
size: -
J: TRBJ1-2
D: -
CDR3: CASSQEKRAEYGYTF
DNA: TGCGCCAGCAGCCAAGAAAAGAGAGCAGAGTATGGCTACACCTTC

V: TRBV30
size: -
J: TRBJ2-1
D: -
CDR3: CAWSVGASGVF
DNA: TGTGCCTGGAGTGTAGGGGCTAGTGGAGTCTTC

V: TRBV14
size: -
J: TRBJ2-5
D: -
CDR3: CASSQESGLETQYF
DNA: TGTGCCAGCAGCCAAGAATCGGGCTTGGAGACCCAGTACTTC

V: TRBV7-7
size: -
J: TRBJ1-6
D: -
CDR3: CASSLDLGSESPLHF
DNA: TGTGCCAGCAGCTTAGATCTGGGTAGTGAATCACCCCTCCACTTT

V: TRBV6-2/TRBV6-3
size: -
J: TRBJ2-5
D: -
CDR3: CASSSSQGLGETQYF
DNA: TGTGCCAGCAGTTCGTCCCAGGGATTAGGAGAGACCCAGTACTTC

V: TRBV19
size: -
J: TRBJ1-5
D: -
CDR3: CASSIGWAQNSNQPQHF
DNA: TGTGCCAGTAGTATAGGTTGGGCACAAAATAGCAATCAGCCCCAGCATTTT

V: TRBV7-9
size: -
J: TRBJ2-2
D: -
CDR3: CASSPPGLRGTGELFF
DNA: TGTGCCAGCAGCCCGCCGGGACTCCGTGGGACCGGGGAGCTGTTTTTT

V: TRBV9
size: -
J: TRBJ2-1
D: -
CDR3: CASSVSLRDEQFF
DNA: TGTGCCAGCAGCGTGAGTCTTCGCGATGAGCAGTTCTTC

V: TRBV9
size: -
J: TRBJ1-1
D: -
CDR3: CASSLGWGTEAFF
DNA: TGTGCCAGCAGCCTCGGTTGGGGCACTGAAGCTTTCTTT

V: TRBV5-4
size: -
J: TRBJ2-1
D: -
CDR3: CASSLGSLPNEQFF
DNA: TGTGCCAGCAGCTTGGGCTCGCTGCCTAATGAGCAGTTCTTC

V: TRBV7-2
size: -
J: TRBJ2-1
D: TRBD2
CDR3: CASSLGTSGGNEQFF
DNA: TGTGCCAGCAGCTTAGGGACTAGCGGGGGCAATGAGCAGTTCTTC

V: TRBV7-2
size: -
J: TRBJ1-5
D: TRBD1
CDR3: CASSKRTGSQGNQPQHF
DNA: TGTGCCAGCAGCAAAAGGACAGGGTCGCAAGGCAATCAGCCCCAGCATTTT

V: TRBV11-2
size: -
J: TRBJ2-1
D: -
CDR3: CASSLRGAPSSYNEQFF
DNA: TGTGCCAGCAGCTTAAGGGGAGCGCCTAGCTCCTACAATGAGCAGTTCTTC

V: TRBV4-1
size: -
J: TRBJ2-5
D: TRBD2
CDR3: CASSRGGREQETQYF
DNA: TGCGCCAGCAGCCGGGGCGGGAGAGAGCAAGAGACCCAGTACTTC

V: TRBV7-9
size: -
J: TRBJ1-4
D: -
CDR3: CASSLSGTGDGSEKLFF
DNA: TGTGCCAGCAGCTTGTCCGGGACGGGAGACGGGAGCGAAAAACTGTTTTTT

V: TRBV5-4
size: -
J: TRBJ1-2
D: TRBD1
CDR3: CASSLGLGQSLYGYTF
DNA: TGTGCCAGCAGCTTAGGTTTGGGACAGTCCCTCTATGGCTACACCTTC

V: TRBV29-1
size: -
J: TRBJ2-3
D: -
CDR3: CSVGRWQTTDTQYF
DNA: TGCAGCGTTGGCCGCTGGCAGACAACAGATACGCAGTATTTT

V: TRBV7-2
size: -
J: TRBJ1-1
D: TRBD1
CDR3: CASSPGTGGRHTEAFF
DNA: TGTGCCAGCAGCCCCGGGACAGGAGGGCGGCACACTGAAGCTTTCTTT

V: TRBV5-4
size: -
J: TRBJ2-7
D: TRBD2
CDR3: CASSLEPGTSPSLYF
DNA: TGTGCCAGCAGCTTGGAGCCCGGGACTAGCCCTTCTTTGTACTTC

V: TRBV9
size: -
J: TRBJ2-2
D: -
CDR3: CASSPRALTGELFF
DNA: TGTGCCAGCAGCCCCCGGGCTCTTACCGGGGAGCTGTTTTTT

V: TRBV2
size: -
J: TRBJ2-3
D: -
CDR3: CASSRGRLADTQYF
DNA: TGTGCCAGCAGCCGGGGACGTCTAGCAGATACGCAGTATTTT

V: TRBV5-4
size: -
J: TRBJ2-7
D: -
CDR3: CASSLVGGEQYF
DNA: TGTGCCAGCAGCTTGGTAGGGGGCGAGCAGTACTTC

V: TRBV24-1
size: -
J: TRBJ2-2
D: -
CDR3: CATSDLRQGRTGELFF
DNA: TGTGCCACCAGTGATTTGCGGCAGGGGAGGACCGGGGAGCTGTTTTTT

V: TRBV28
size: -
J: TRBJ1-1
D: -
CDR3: CASISRGERFTEAFF
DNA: TGTGCCAGCATCTCCCGGGGGGAACGGTTCACTGAAGCTTTCTTT

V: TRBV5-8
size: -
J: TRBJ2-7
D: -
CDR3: CASSSYRDRYEQYF
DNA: TGTGCCAGCAGCAGCTACAGGGACCGCTACGAGCAGTACTTC

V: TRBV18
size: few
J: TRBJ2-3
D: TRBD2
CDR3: CASSPTSGSTDTQYF
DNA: TGTGCCAGCTCACCTACTAGCGGGAGCACAGATACGCAGTATTTT

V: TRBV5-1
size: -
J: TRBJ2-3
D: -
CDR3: CASYSGPPADTQYF
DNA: TGCGCCAGTTATTCCGGGCCCCCGGCAGATACGCAGTATTTT

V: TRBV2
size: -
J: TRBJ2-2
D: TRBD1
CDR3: CASRDRVGDTGELFF
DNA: TGTGCCAGCCGGGACAGGGTCGGGGACACCGGGGAGCTGTTTTTT

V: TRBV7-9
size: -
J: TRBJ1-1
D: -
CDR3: CASSLEEGAEAFF
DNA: TGTGCCAGCAGCTTAGAGGAAGGGGCTGAAGCTTTCTTT

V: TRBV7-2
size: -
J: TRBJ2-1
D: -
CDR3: CASSLASGAYNEQFF
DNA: TGTGCCAGCAGCTTAGCATCCGGGGCCTACAATGAGCAGTTCTTC

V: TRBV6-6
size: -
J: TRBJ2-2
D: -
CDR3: CASSYWGQTGELFF
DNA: TGTGCCAGCAGTTACTGGGGGCAAACCGGGGAGCTGTTTTTT

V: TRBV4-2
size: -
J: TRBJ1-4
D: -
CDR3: CASSQGPGGEKLFF
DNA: TGTGCCAGCAGCCAAGGGCCCGGTGGGGAAAAACTGTTTTTT

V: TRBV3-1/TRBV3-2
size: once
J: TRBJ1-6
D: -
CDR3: CASSFGDNSPLHF
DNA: TGTGCCAGCAGCTTTGGGGATAATTCACCCCTCCACTTT

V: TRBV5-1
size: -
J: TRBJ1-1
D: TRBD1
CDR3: CASSRPGTGGTEAFF
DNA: TGCGCCAGCAGCCGACCCGGGACAGGGGGTACTGAAGCTTTCTTT

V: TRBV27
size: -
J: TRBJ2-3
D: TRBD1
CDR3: CASRPNRGDTQYF
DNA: TGTGCCAGCAGACCCAACAGGGGAGATACGCAGTATTTT

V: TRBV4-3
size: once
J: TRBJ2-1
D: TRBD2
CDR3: CASSQVGGESYNEQFF
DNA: TGCGCCAGCAGCCAAGTGGGAGGGGAGAGCTACAATGAGCAGTTCTTC

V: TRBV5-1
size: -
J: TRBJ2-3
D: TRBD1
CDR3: CASSFAPGTGGAGTQYF
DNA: TGCGCCAGCAGCTTCGCGCCCGGGACAGGGGGCGCGGGTACGCAGTATTTT

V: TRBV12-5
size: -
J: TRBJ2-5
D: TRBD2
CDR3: CASREAGEETQYF
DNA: TGTGCTAGTCGAGAAGCGGGGGAAGAGACCCAGTACTTC

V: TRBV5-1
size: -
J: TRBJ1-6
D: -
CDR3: CASSLDVDNSPLHF
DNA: TGCGCCAGCAGCTTGGACGTTGATAATTCACCCCTCCACTTT

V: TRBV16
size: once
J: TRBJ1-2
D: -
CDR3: CASSLSGGGYYGYTF
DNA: TGTGCCAGCAGCCTCTCGGGCGGTGGGTACTATGGCTACACCTTC

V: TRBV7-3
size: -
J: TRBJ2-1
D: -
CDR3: CASSQEGGSYNEQFF
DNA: TGTGCCAGCAGCCAAGAAGGGGGTTCCTACAATGAGCAGTTCTTC

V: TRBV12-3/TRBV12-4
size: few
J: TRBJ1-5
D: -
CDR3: CASSLLANQPQHF
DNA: TGTGCCAGCAGTTTGTTGGCAAATCAGCCCCAGCATTTT

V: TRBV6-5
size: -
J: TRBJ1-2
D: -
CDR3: CASSYSGPPTGYGYTF
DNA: TGTGCCAGCAGTTATTCAGGACCCCCTACTGGCTATGGCTACACCTTC

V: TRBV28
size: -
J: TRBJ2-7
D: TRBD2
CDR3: CASSFRLAVIHEQYF
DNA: TGTGCCAGCAGTTTCCGACTAGCGGTAATTCACGAGCAGTACTTC

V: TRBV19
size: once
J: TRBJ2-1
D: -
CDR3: CASTTASGEQFF
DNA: TGTGCCAGTACTACCGCTTCCGGTGAGCAGTTCTTC

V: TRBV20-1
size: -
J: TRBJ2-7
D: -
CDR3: CSVARGYEQYF
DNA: TGCAGTGTTGCGAGGGGTTACGAGCAGTACTTC

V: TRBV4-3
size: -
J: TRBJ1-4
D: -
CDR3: CASSQGDRIPNEKLFF
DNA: TGCGCCAGCAGCCAAGGTGACCGGATCCCGAATGAAAAACTGTTTTTT

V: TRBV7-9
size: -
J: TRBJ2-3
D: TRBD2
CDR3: CASSSSGGANTQYF
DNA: TGTGCCAGCAGCTCTAGCGGGGGGGCGAATACGCAGTATTTT

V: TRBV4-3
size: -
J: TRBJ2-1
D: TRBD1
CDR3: CASSQLTGAGNEQFF
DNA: TGCGCCAGCAGCCAGTTGACAGGGGCGGGGAATGAGCAGTTCTTC

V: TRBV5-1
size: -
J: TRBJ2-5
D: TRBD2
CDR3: CASSLASGSRETQYF
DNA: TGCGCCAGCAGCTTGGCTAGCGGGAGTAGAGAGACCCAGTACTTC

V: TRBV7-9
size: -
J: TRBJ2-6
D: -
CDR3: CASSSPGVGAGANVLTF
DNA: TGTGCCAGCAGCTCCCCTGGGGTGGGGGCTGGGGCCAACGTCCTGACTTTC